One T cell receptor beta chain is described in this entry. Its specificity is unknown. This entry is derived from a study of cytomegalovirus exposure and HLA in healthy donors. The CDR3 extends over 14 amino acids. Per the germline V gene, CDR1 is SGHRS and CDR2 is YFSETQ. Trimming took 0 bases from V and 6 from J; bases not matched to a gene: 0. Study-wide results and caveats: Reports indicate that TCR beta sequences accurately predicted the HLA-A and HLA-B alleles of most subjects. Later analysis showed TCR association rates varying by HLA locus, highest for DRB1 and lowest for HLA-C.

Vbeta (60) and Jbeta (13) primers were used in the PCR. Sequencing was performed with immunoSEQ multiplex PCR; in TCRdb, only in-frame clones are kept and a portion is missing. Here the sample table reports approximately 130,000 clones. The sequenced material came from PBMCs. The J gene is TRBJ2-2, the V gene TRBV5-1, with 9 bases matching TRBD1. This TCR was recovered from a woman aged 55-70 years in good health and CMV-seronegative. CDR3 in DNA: TGCGCCAGCAGCTTGGGACAGGGGGCCGGGGAGCTGTTTTTT. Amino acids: CASSLGQGAGELFF.